The 20 T cell receptor beta chains presented below share a single source sample, sequenced in a study of cytomegalovirus exposure and HLA in healthy donors. Primers included in the PCR were 60 Vbeta and 13 Jbeta primers. Produced via immunoSEQ multiplex PCR; TCRdb's table is partial and in-frame only. The listing records about 90,000 clones. Material for sequencing was PBMCs. All receptors come from a woman between 25 and 40 years old in good health and CMV-seronegative.

The chain carries TRBV6-5 and TRBJ1-6, with D maybe TRBD1 (5 bases). V shed 6 bases and J shed 11 bases, with 17 bases lying between them. Germline V gene lookup returns CDR1 MNHEY and CDR2 SVGAGI. The length of the CDR3 is 14 residues. CDR3 region: CASRRQSVNPPLHF. In DNA, the CDR3 is TGTGCCAGCAGACGACAGTCGGTAAATCCACCCCTCCACTTT.

The V and J genes are TRBV30 and TRBJ1-2, with TRBD1 matching over 9 bases. The junction had 4 bases not matched to a gene; V was cut back by 3 bases and J by 5 bases. Germline values: CDR1 GTSNPN, CDR2 SVGIG (reference sequence). The CDR3 runs 13 residues. CDR3 loop: CAWRGQGRYGYTF. The CDR3 nucleotides read TGTGCCTGGAGGGGACAGGGTCGGTATGGCTACACCTTC.

The chain combines TRBV27 with TRBJ2-1; 10 bases match TRBD2. The CDR3 runs to 15 residues. CDR1 and CDR2 (germline): MNHEY, SMNVEV (reference sequence). After removal of 3 bases from V and 5 bases from J, the junction contained 4 bases not matched to a gene. CDR3 in amino acids: CASSFKAGGHNEQFF. The CDR3 DNA sequence: TGTGCCAGCAGTTTTAAAGCGGGAGGGCACAATGAGCAGTTCTTC.

This chain links TRBV29-1 with TRBJ2-3, with 7 bases matching TRBD1. This CDR3 is built from 13 residues. After removal of 3 bases from V and 2 bases from J, the junction contained 2 bases not matched to a gene. Germline V gene lookup returns CDR1 SQVTM and CDR2 ANQGSEA. As DNA, the CDR3 is TGCAGCGTTGAGGGACAGTACACAGATACGCAGTATTTT. Its protein is CSVEGQYTDTQYF.

V and J are TRBV6-1 and TRBJ2-7; 7 bases are shared with TRBD1. CDR3 length: 12 amino acids. Germline CDR1 is MNHNS and CDR2 is SASEGT. Trimming removed 5 bases from V and 6 bases from J; junction bases left unmatched: 4. The CDR3 DNA sequence: TGTGCCAGCAGTAGGAACAGGGGCGAGCAGTACTTC. Its translation: CASSRNRGEQYF.

V and J are TRBV27 and TRBJ1-4; 8 bases align to TRBD1. The germline CDR1 and CDR2 sequences are MNHEY and SMNVEV (reference sequence). The CDR3 totals 14 residues. J was trimmed by 7 bases and V by 4 bases; bases with no gene match: 5. For the CDR3, the DNA is TGTGCCAGCAGTTCCCGACAGGGGACTGAAAAACTGTTTTTT. Translation gives CASSSRQGTEKLFF.

The chain is built from TRBV15 and TRBJ2-3, with a possible D match to TRBD1 (6 bases). CDR3 size: 15 residues. The V gene's germline CDR1 is LNHNV and CDR2 YYDKDF (reference sequence). Trimming left V 1 base short and J 4 bases short, with 12 bases between. In DNA form, the CDR3 reads TGTGCCACCAGCAGAGGAGGGGGTCCCGCAGATACGCAGTATTTT. It encodes CATSRGGGPADTQYF.

J is TRBJ2-5 and V is TRBV18; D possibly corresponds to TRBD1 (6 bases). Germline CDR1 KGHSH, CDR2 LQKENI. The CDR3 totals 13 residues. Trimming shortened V by 4 bases and J by 5 bases, and 11 bases separated the two germline ends. This CDR3 is CASSLRGFETQYF. In nucleotides, the CDR3 is TGTGCCAGCTCACTAAGGGGGTTTGAGACCCAGTACTTC.

The chain has TRBV19 and TRBJ1-1; 8 nucleotides match TRBD1. V lost 5 bases to trimming and J lost 3 bases; unmatched junction nucleotides: 8. The germline gives CDR1 LNHDA, CDR2 SQIVND (reference sequence). The CDR3 length is 15 residues. The CDR3 sequence is CASSALQGGDTEAFF. In nucleotides, the CDR3 is TGTGCCAGTAGTGCCTTACAGGGGGGGGACACTGAAGCTTTCTTT.

The chain combines TRBV9 with TRBJ2-5; D not certain. The CDR3 sequence is 12 residues long. Trimming pared 4 bases from V and 5 bases from J, leaving 9 bases between. Germline V gene sequence: CDR1 SGDLS, CDR2 YYNGEE. The CDR3 loop is CASSLTEETQYF. CDR3 sequence (DNA): TGTGCCAGCAGCCTTACTGAGGAGACCCAGTACTTC.

The genes are TRBV4-1 and TRBJ2-1; 8 bases fit TRBD2. Germline values: CDR1 MGHRA, CDR2 YSYEKL. The length of the CDR3 is 15 residues. Unmatched junction bases numbered 5, after V lost 7 bases and J lost 0 bases. The CDR3 region is CASTKRESSYNEQFF. The CDR3 coding sequence is TGCGCCAGCACAAAGCGGGAGAGCTCCTACAATGAGCAGTTCTTC.

The CDR3 protein is CASSPGTGVAEEQYF. As DNA, the CDR3 is TGTGCCAGCAGCCCAGGGACAGGGGTTGCGGAAGAGCAGTACTTC. This sequence joins TRBV7-6 and TRBJ2-7, with 10 bases identical to TRBD1. CDR1 and CDR2 (germline): SGHVS, FNYEAQ. The CDR3 extends over 15 amino acids. Trimming removed 5 bases from V and 7 bases from J; junction bases left unmatched: 11.

This rearrangement joins TRBV5-6 to TRBJ1-1; D is perhaps TRBD1 (5 bases). This CDR3 is built from 13 residues. Germline lookup yields CDR1 SGHDT and CDR2 YYEEEE. V lost 5 bases, J lost 3 bases, and 11 bases lay in between. The CDR3 loop is CASRGDFYTEAFF. In nucleotides, the CDR3 is TGTGCCAGCAGAGGGGACTTTTACACTGAAGCTTTCTTT.

The chain combines TRBV19 with TRBJ1-5, with D tentatively TRBD1 (6 bases). The V gene lost 6 bases and the J gene lost 1 base, with 13 bases spanning the gap. Germline V gene lookup returns CDR1 LNHDA and CDR2 SQIVND (reference sequence). The CDR3 sequence is 15 residues long. The CDR3 coding sequence is TGTGCCAGTAGCCCGACAGGAAGCAGCAATCAGCCCCAGCATTTT. This translates into CASSPTGSSNQPQHF.

The rearrangement uses TRBV2 and TRBJ1-1; D unresolved. This CDR3 region has 13 residues. CDR1 is SNHLY and CDR2 is FYNNEI in the germline V gene. V shed 10 bases and J shed 0 bases, with 12 bases lying between them. The CDR3 sequence is CATRGLMNTEAFF. The CDR3 DNA follows: TGTGCCACTCGCGGGCTTATGAACACTGAAGCTTTCTTT.

The rearrangement uses TRBV5-5 and TRBJ1-2; no reliable D call. Trimming took off 5 bases at V and 6 bases at J, with 8 bases between the two ends. In germline, CDR1 is SGHKS, CDR2 YYEKEE (reference sequence). The CDR3 covers 11 residues. The chain's CDR3 is CASRRADGYTF. DNA of the CDR3: TGTGCCAGCAGGAGAGCGGATGGCTACACCTTC.

CDR3 nucleotide sequence: TGTGCCAGCGCAGGAACCTACGAGCAGTACTTC. Encoded protein: CASAGTYEQYF. The V call is TRBV6-1, the J call TRBJ2-7, with D unclear. Germline loops: CDR1 MNHNS, CDR2 SASEGT. The CDR3 consists of 11 residues. Between the trimmed V and J ends, which lost 8 bases and 2 bases, there was a span of 7 bases.

The CDR3 nucleotides are TGTGCCAGCAGCTCCGGGGGGGACGGTTATAATTCACCCCTCCACTTT. Translating gives CASSSGGDGYNSPLHF. The V and J genes are TRBV7-3 and TRBJ1-6, with D possibly matching TRBD1 (5 bases). The CDR3 has 16 residues. The V gene lost 4 bases and the J gene lost 4 bases, with 14 bases spanning the gap. CDR1 and CDR2 (germline): SGHTA, FQGTGA.

J is TRBJ1-1 and V is TRBV19; D possibly corresponds to TRBD1 (6 bases). Germline V gene sequence: CDR1 LNHDA, CDR2 SQIVND (reference sequence). With 4 bases removed from V and 0 bases from J, the gap between germline ends came to 9 bases. This CDR3 is built from 14 residues. The CDR3 loop is CASSTDSLNTEAFF. CDR3 in DNA: TGTGCCAGTAGTACGGACAGCTTGAACACTGAAGCTTTCTTT.

The J gene is TRBJ1-2, the V gene TRBV29-1, with 7 nucleotides matching TRBD1. The V gene's germline CDR1 is SQVTM and CDR2 ANQGSEA. Trimming took 0 bases from V and 1 from J; bases not matched to a gene: 5. This CDR3 is built from 15 residues. The CDR3 loop is CSVEERQGGNYGYTF. The CDR3 DNA reads TGCAGCGTTGAAGAGAGACAGGGAGGTAACTATGGCTACACCTTC. Full variable domain (remainder filled in from reference TRBV29-1 and TRBJ1-2): SAVISQKPSRDICQRGTSLTIQCQVDSQVTMMFWYRQQPGQSLTLIATANQGSEATYESGFVIDKFPISRPNLTFSTLTVSNMSPEDSSIYLCSVEERQGGNYGYTFGSGTRLTVV.